One sample yielded the 13 T cell receptor beta chains listed below, sequenced in a study of T cell repertoires in cytomegalovirus infection. A single record per CDR3 protein comes from TCRdb applying MiXCR to the reads. The table has 350,000 to 450,000 distinct CDR3 sequences, 18% seen once; the top ten hold around 10%. Material: PBMCs. Receptor source: a human donor in good health (CMV status not recorded). Some clones in this sample may be carry-over from other donors' samples.

As regards this clonotype: Its ends do not fully match the called genes, so a read error is possible. The chain employs TRBV6-2 or TRBV6-3 and TRBJ2-1; 10 bases line up with TRBD2. The length of the CDR3 is 17 residues. The germline gives CDR1 MNHEY, CDR2 SVGEGT. CDR3 sequence (DNA): TGTACCAGCAGTTACTCGGCTAGCGGGGGTTATTACAATGAGCAGTTCTTC. Translation: CTSSYSASGGYYNEQFF.

This clonotype was seen more than once but under ten times. This chain connects TRBV12-3 or TRBV12-4 to TRBJ2-7; 7 positions match TRBD2. The length of the CDR3 is 12 residues. The ends lost 8 bases at V and 0 bases at J; junction bases unmatched: 1. The CDR3 protein is CASGGDSYEQYF. CDR3 coding DNA: TGTGCCAGCGGGGGGGACTCCTACGAGCAGTACTTC.

The chain has TRBV19 and TRBJ1-2; 7 bases line up with TRBD1. The germline V gene encodes CDR1 LNHDA and CDR2 SQIVND (reference sequence). The ends lost 4 bases at V and 4 bases at J; junction bases unmatched: 9. The CDR3 runs to 15 residues. CDR3 protein: CASSTTGAEGYGYTF. For the CDR3, the DNA is TGTGCCAGTAGTACCACAGGGGCAGAGGGCTATGGCTACACCTTC.

The rearrangement uses TRBV5-5 and TRBJ2-5; weak D call: TRBD2 (6 bases). The V gene's germline CDR1 is SGHKS and CDR2 YYEKEE (reference sequence). Trimming shortened V by 3 bases and J by 3 bases, and 15 bases separated the two germline ends. CDR3 length: 15 amino acids. The CDR3 sequence: CASSSRASVEETQYF. CDR3 sequence (DNA): TGTGCCAGCAGCTCAAGGGCTAGCGTAGAAGAGACCCAGTACTTC.

The chain has TRBV29-1 and TRBJ2-2; TRBD1 matches at 7 bases. Germline V gene sequence: CDR1 SQVTM, CDR2 ANQGSEA. V lost 4 bases and J lost 2; bases outside the gene matches: 1. CDR3 length: 13 residues. The CDR3 spells CSVGQGNTGELFF. The DNA of the CDR3 is TGCAGCGTTGGACAGGGTAACACCGGGGAGCTGTTTTTT.

This clonotype appeared a few times. The chain has TRBV20-1 and TRBJ2-7; the D is unclear. Trimming took 0 bases from V and 8 from J, leaving 8 bases between them. The CDR3 has 11 amino acids. Germline values: CDR1 DFQATT, CDR2 SNEGSKA (reference sequence). The DNA of the CDR3 is TGCAGTGCTAGAGATGACACTAAGCAGTACTTC. Protein sequence: CSARDDTKQYF.

The V gene is TRBV11-2, the J gene TRBJ2-1, with D perhaps matching TRBD1 or TRBD2 (5 bases each). The CDR3 totals 16 residues. The ends were cut back, 0 bases at V and 7 bases at J, with 16 bases in the middle. CDR1 and CDR2 (germline): SGHAT, FQNNGV. Here the CDR3 reads CASSLDLGPWGNEQFF. The CDR3 DNA is TGTGCCAGCAGCTTAGATCTTGGGCCCTGGGGGAATGAGCAGTTCTTC. Drawing the rest from reference TRBV11-2 and TRBJ2-1, the complete variable domain is EAGVAQSPRYKIIEKRQSVAFWCNPISGHATLYWYQQILGQGPKLLIQFQNNGVVDDSQLPKDRFSAERLKGVDSTLKIQPAKLEDSAVYLCASSLDLGPWGNEQFFGPGTRLTVL.

The chain combines TRBV14 with TRBJ1-2, with D uncertain. V shed 0 bases and J shed 4 bases, with 12 bases lying between them. CDR3 length: 15 residues. Germline CDR1 and CDR2: SGHDN and FVKESK. As DNA, the CDR3 is TGTGCCAGCAGCCAAGATACTGGGTCGACCTATGGCTACACCTTC. This sequence encodes CASSQDTGSTYGYTF.

This clonotype was seen ten or more times. The rearrangement joins TRBV7-2 to TRBJ2-1; TRBD2 agrees at 7 bases. The CDR3 is 15 amino acids. Germline lookup yields CDR1 SGHTA and CDR2 FQGNSA. The junction had 10 bases not matched to a gene; V was cut back by 8 bases and J by 3 bases. The CDR3, as DNA: TGTGCCAGCTCCCCACCCCCTAGCGGCTACAATGAGCAGTTCTTC. Translation: CASSPPPSGYNEQFF.

V gene TRBV6-6 combines with J gene TRBJ2-7; 8 bases are shared with TRBD2. Germline CDR1 MNHNY, CDR2 SVGAGI (reference sequence). The CDR3 length is 14 residues. V dropped 6 bases and J dropped 6; count of bases not matched to a gene: 10. CDR3 nucleotides: TGTGCCAGCAGCCACGGGGGGGGCCCTTTCGAGCAGTACTTC. Its translation is CASSHGGGPFEQYF.

This chain connects TRBV7-6 to TRBJ1-1, with 8 bases aligning to TRBD1. Germline values: CDR1 SGHVS, CDR2 FNYEAQ. The V gene end was trimmed by 6 bases and the J gene end by 11 bases; junction bases not matched to a gene: 8. This CDR3 spans 12 amino acids. For the CDR3, the DNA is TGTGCCAGCAGGGGGACAGGAGACGACGCTTTCTTT. It specifies CASRGTGDDAFF.

This clonotype was seen more than once but under ten times. The chain is built from TRBV20-1 and TRBJ1-3; D possibly corresponds to TRBD1 (6 bases). The V and J ends lost 3 bases and 1 base respectively, with 13 bases between them. CDR3 size: 15 residues. Germline V CDR1 and CDR2: DFQATT, SNEGSKA (reference sequence). The CDR3 nucleotides read TGCAGTGCTAGTAACAGGGAGTCTTCTGGAAACACCATATATTTT. Its translation: CSASNRESSGNTIYF.

In its sample, this clonotype was seen many times. CDR3 DNA sequence: TGCAGTGCCACAAAAACGGGGTCGTTCACAGATACGCAGTATTTT. Its translation is CSATKTGSFTDTQYF. The chain joins TRBV20-1 to TRBJ2-3, with a weak D call TRBD2 (5 bases). This CDR3 contains 15 residues. From germline, CDR1 is DFQATT and CDR2 SNEGSKA (reference sequence). V lost 6 bases and J lost 2, with 18 bases in between.